The rows below give T cell receptor beta chains drawn from one sample of a study of blood T cell repertoires in COVID-19. The method was immunoSEQ multiplex PCR; TCRdb's version includes in-frame clones alone and lacks a portion of them. Among 150,000 or so clones, 80% to 85% were seen once, and the ten largest hold 13%. The sample comprised PBMCs or T cells enriched from blood (not recorded which). The source of these receptors is an older woman who had recovered from COVID-19. Each CDR3 is given with its conserved first and last residue. D genes are given only for firm matches. Clone size appears in some rows only: once, few, many, or a class for an expanded clone.

V,size,D,CDR3
TRBV18,once,-,CASSSDRTYGYTF
TRBV6-2/TRBV6-3,-,-,CASSYLAGRADTQYF
TRBV28,-,TRBD1,CASATGTSNYGYTF
TRBV4-1,-,TRBD2,CASSQEGGEGYEQYF
TRBV7-8,-,TRBD1,CASSPRRQGVRVQYF
TRBV4-2,-,-,CASSQDRREPGGYTF
TRBV5-1,-,TRBD1,CASSLLGTEYNEQFF
TRBV3-1/TRBV3-2,-,-,CASSRQVNTGELFF
TRBV5-5,-,-,CASSLSRLERRSGNTIYF
TRBV9,-,-,CASSVDAGFGAGELFF
TRBV6-5,once,-,CASSYNRLSNQPQHF
TRBV5-6,-,-,CASSLGAPSTDTQYF
TRBV3-1/TRBV3-2,-,TRBD2,CASSQGRGSYNEQFF
TRBV16,-,TRBD1,CASSEWTGNNQPQHF
TRBV7-9,-,-,CASSSYPGEQFF
TRBV5-1,-,-,CASSLGQASIPEAFF
TRBV30,-,TRBD1,CAWSISTGSQPQHF
TRBV2,-,-,CASSEAGDTGYTF
TRBV28,-,-,CASSSPSGRQNYTF
TRBV6-6,-,-,CASSRGDSNQPQHF
TRBV11-2,-,-,CASSLDQNEQYF
TRBV18,once,TRBD1,CASSPGQVNYGYTF
TRBV5-1,-,TRBD2,CASSSDPGLAGEQYF
TRBV3-1/TRBV3-2,-,-,CASSLTSRGAGNEQFF
TRBV6-5,-,-,CASRAQGEQPQHF
TRBV7-8,-,TRBD2,CASSPTSGKSEQYF
TRBV28,-,-,CASSLGAMNTEAFF
TRBV20-1,-,-,CSAGDSALTF
TRBV30,-,-,CAWSRQENTEAFF
TRBV12-3/TRBV12-4,-,-,CASSFTGLVTQYF
TRBV5-1,-,TRBD1,CASSLAGQGSGYTF
TRBV3-1/TRBV3-2,-,TRBD1,CASSQDWTGYYNEQFF
TRBV4-1,-,-,CASSHSPERGRYIGAFF
TRBV6-5,-,-,CASSYSQMNTEAFF
TRBV3-1/TRBV3-2,-,TRBD1,CASSQSGGAGTEAFF
TRBV5-1,-,-,CASRFATNEKLFF
TRBV27,few,TRBD1,CASSRNSGGIRKNYGYTF
TRBV5-4,few,TRBD1,CASSLMGQGYGYTF
TRBV20-1,-,-,CSARGGNEQFF
TRBV19,-,TRBD1,CASSIGTGHSYTF
TRBV10-3,-,TRBD2,CAISAARASGRAYISYNEQFF
TRBV13,-,TRBD1,CASSLNMWTGYYNEQFF
TRBV7-9,-,TRBD2,CASSSRGGLYNEQFF
TRBV6-1,-,-,CASSEQGLIGYTF
TRBV11-1,-,TRBD2,CASSSLGLAGNIQYF
TRBV19,-,-,CASGGNTEAFF
TRBV6-4,-,TRBD2,CASSDSRDSPGGPGTGELFF
TRBV29-1,-,-,CSVEGTGTFDYTF
TRBV9,-,-,CASSVDAATSGNTIYF
TRBV24-1,once,TRBD2,CATSGLAGGGGNEQFF
TRBV28,-,-,CASTQGGASSYNEQFF
TRBV5-1,few,-,CASSLLTGSSGNTIYF
TRBV2,-,TRBD1,CASKNEPGQVNTEAFF